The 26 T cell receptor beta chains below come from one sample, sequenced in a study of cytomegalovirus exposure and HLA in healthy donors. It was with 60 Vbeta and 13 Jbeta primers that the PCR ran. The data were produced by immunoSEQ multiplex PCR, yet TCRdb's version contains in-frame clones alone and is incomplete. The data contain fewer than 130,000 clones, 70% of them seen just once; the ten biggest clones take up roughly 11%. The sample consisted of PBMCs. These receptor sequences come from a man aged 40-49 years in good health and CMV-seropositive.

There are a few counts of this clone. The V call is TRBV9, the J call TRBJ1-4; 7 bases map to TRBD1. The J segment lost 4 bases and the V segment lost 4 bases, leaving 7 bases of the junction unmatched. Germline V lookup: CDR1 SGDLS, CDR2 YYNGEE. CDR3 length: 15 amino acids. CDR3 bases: TGTGCCAGCAGCCCAGTGGGACAGTTTAATGAAAAACTGTTTTTT. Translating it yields CASSPVGQFNEKLFF.

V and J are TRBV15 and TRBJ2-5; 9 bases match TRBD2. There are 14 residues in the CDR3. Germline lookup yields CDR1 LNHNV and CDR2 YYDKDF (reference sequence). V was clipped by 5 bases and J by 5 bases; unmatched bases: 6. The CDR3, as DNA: TGTGCCACCAGCGGACGAGCGGGAGGTGAGACCCAGTACTTC. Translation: CATSGRAGGETQYF.

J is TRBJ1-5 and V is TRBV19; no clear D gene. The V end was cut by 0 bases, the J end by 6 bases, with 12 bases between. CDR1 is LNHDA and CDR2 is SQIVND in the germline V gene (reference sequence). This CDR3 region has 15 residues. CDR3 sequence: CASSIDLSGFQPQHF. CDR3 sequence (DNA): TGTGCCAGTAGTATAGATCTATCCGGGTTTCAGCCCCAGCATTTT.

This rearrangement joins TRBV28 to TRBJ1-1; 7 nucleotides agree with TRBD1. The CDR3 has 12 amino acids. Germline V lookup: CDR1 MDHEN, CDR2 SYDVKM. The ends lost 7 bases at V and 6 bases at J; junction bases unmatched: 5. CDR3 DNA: TGTGCCAGCAATAGAGGGGGCTCTGAAGCTTTCTTT. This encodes CASNRGGSEAFF.

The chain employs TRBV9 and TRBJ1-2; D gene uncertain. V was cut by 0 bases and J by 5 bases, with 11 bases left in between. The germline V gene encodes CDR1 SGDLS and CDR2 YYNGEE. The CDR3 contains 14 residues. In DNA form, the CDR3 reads TGTGCCAGCAGCGTAGCTACGGGAGGGTATGGCTACACCTTC. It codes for CASSVATGGYGYTF.

The CDR3 spells CASSLGLVDAIYF. In nucleotides, the CDR3 is TGTGCCAGCAGCTTAGGACTGGTCGATGCCATATATTTT. V and J are TRBV5-6 and TRBJ1-3; the D is unclear. Germline V gene data show CDR1 as SGHDT and CDR2 as YYEEEE. Trimming took 2 bases from V and 11 from J, leaving 14 bases between them. There are 13 residues in the CDR3.

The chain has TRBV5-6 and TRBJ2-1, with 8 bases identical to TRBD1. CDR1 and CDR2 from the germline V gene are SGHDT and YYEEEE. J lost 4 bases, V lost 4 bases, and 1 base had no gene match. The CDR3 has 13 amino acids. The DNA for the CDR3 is TGTGCCAGCAGCGGGGACAGGTACAATGAGCAGTTCTTC. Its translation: CASSGDRYNEQFF.

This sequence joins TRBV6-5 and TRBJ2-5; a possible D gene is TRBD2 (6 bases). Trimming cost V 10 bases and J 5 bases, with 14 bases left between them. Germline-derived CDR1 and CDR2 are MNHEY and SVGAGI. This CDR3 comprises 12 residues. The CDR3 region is CATTGLMETQYF. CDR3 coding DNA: TGTGCCACGACGGGACTTATGGAGACCCAGTACTTC.

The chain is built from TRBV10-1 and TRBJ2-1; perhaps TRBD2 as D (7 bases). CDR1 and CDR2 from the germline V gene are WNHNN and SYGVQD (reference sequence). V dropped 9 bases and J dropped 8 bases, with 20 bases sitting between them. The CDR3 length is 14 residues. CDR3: CASSGGVIVDEQFF. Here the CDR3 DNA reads TGCGCCAGTTCGGGGGGCGTCATCGTCGATGAGCAGTTCTTC.

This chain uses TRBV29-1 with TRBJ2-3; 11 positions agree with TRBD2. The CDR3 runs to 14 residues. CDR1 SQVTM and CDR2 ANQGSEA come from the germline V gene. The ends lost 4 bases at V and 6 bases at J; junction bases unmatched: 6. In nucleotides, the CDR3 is TGCAGCGTTGGAAGAGGGACTAGCGGTGATACGCAGTATTTT. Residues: CSVGRGTSGDTQYF.

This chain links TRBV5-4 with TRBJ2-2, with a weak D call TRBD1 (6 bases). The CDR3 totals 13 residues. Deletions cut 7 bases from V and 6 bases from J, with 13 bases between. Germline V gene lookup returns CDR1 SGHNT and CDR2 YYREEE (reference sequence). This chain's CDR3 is CASRLKGAGELFF. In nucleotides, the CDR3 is TGTGCCAGCCGACTCAAGGGGGCCGGGGAGCTGTTTTTT.

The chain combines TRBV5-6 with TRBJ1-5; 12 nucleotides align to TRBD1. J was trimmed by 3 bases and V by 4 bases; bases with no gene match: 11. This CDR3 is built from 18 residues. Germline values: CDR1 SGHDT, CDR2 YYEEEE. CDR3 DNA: TGTGCCAGCAGCCTCCGGGGACAGGGGGCGTTAGACAATCAGCCCCAGCATTTT. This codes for CASSLRGQGALDNQPQHF.

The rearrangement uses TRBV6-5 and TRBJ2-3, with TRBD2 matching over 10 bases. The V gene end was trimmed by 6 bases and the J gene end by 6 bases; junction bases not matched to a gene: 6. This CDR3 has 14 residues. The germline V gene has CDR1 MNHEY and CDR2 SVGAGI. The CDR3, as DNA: TGTGCCAGCAGCCCGGGACTAGCGTTTGATACGCAGTATTTT. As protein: CASSPGLAFDTQYF.

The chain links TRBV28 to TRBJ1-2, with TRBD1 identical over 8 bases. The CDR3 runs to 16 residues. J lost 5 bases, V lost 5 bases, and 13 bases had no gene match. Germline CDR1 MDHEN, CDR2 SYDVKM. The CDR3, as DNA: TGTGCCAGCAGTAATACCCTCTTCCAGGGGGCGTATGGCTACACCTTC. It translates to CASSNTLFQGAYGYTF.

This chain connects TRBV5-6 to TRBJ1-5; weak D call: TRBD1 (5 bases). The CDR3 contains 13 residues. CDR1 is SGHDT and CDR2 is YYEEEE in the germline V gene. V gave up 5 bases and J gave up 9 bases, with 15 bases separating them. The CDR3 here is CASSYGLGGPQHF. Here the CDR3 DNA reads TGTGCCAGCAGTTATGGTCTCGGGGGGCCCCAGCATTTT.

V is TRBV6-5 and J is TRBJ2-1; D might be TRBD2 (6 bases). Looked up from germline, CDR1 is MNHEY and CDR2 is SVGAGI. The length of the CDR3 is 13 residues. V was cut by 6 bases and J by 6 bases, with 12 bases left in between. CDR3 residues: CASSVFGGNEQFF. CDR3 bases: TGTGCCAGCAGCGTATTCGGGGGCAATGAGCAGTTCTTC.

The CDR3, as DNA: TGCGCCAGCAGCCAAGGTACTAGCGGGAAGCCGCAGTATTTT. Its translation is CASSQGTSGKPQYF. The V and J genes are TRBV4-3 and TRBJ2-3; TRBD2 agrees at 10 bases. With V trimmed by 1 base and J by 10 bases, 5 bases remained unmatched. Germline V lookup: CDR1 LGHNA, CDR2 YSLEER. The CDR3 covers 14 residues.

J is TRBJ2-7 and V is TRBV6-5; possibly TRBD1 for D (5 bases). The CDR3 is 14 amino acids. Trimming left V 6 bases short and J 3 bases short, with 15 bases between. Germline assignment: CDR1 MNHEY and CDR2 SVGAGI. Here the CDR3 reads CASSSYGGHYEQYF. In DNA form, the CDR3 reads TGTGCCAGCAGCTCTTATGGCGGACACTACGAGCAGTACTTC.

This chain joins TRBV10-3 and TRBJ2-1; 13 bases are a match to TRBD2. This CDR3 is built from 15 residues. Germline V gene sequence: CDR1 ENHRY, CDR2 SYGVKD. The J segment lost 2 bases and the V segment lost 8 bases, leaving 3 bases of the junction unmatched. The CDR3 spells CAIWGTSGTYNEQFF. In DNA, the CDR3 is TGTGCCATCTGGGGGACTAGCGGGACCTACAATGAGCAGTTCTTC.

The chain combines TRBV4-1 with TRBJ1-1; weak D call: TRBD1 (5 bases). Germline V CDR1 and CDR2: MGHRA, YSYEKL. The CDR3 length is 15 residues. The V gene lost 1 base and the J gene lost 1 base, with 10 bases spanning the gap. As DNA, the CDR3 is TGCGCCAGCAGCCAAGTTCCGGGGGGGAACACTGAAGCTTTCTTT. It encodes CASSQVPGGNTEAFF.

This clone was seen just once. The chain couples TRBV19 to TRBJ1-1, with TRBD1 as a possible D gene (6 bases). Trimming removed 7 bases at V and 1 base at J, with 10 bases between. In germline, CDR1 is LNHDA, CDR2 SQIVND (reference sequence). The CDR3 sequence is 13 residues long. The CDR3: CASTWGQNTEAFF. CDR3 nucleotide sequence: TGTGCCAGTACTTGGGGACAGAACACTGAAGCTTTCTTT.

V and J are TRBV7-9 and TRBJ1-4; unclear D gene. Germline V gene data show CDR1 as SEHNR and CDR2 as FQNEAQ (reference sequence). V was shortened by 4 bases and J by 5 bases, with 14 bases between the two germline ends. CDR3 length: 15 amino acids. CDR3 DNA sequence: TGTGCCAGCAGCTCTACCGGGAGCAGGAATGAAAAACTGTTTTTT. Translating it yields CASSSTGSRNEKLFF.

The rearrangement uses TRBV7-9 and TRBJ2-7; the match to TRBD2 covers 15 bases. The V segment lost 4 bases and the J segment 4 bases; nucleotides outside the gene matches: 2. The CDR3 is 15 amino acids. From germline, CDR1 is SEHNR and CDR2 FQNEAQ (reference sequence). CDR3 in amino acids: CASSSGLAGGYEQYF. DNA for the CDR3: TGTGCCAGCAGCTCCGGACTAGCGGGAGGGTACGAGCAGTACTTC.

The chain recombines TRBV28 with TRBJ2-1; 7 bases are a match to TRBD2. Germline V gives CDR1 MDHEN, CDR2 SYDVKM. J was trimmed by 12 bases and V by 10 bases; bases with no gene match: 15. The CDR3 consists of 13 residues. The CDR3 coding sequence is TGTGCCATTAGCGGGCCCTACAATGAAGGGCAGTTCTTC. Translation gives CAISGPYNEGQFF.

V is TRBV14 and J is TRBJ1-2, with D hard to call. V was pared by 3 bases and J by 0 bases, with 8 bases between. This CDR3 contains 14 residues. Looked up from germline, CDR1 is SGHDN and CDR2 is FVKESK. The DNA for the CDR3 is TGTGCCAGCAGCCATGCACTCACTAACTATGGCTACACCTTC. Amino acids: CASSHALTNYGYTF. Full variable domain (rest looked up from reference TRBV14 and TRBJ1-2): EAGVTQFPSHSVIEKGQTVTLRCDPISGHDNLYWYRRVMGKEIKFLLHFVKESKQDESGMPNNRFLAERTGGTYSTLKVQPAELEDSGVYFCASSHALTNYGYTFGSGTRLTVV.

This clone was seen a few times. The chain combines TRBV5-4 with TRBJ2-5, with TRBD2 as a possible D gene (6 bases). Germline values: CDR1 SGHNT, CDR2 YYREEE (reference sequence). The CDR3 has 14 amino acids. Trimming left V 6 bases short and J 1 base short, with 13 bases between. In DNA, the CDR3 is TGTGCCAGCAATGCGGGATGGGCCCAAGAGACCCAGTACTTC. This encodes CASNAGWAQETQYF.